The 31 T cell receptor beta chains below all came from one sample that was sequenced in a study of Graves' ophthalmopathy and Graves' hyperthyroidism. RNA served as the template for amplifying TCR beta CDR3 regions. RT-PCR was first run with HTBI primers, then multiplex PCR in a second round. One entry per CDR3 protein results from TCRdb running MiXCR on the multiplex PCR reads. The table has 600,000 to 950,000 distinct CDR3 sequences, approximately 40% seen once. The sequenced material came from peripheral blood. The source of these receptors is an adult man with Graves' ophthalmopathy.

This clonotype was recorded many times. The CDR3 protein is CSADLGPETQYF. The CDR3 nucleotides read TGCAGTGCGGACCTAGGTCCGGAGACCCAGTACTTC. The chain combines TRBV20-1 with TRBJ2-5; D remains unclear. V was shortened by 6 bases and J by 5 bases, with 13 bases between the two germline ends. The CDR3 runs 12 residues. Germline-derived CDR1 and CDR2 are DFQATT and SNEGSKA (reference sequence).

This chain joins TRBV25-1 and TRBJ2-2; tentatively, D is TRBD2 (6 bases). The V gene's germline CDR1 is MGHDK and CDR2 SYGVNS. Trimming left V 6 bases short and J 3 bases short, with 14 bases between. The CDR3 covers 15 residues. CDR3 loop: CASRDFAGYTGELFF. CDR3 nucleotides: TGTGCCAGCAGAGATTTCGCGGGGTACACCGGGGAGCTGTTTTTT.

This clonotype was observed at least ten times. This chain uses TRBV7-2 with TRBJ2-5; D is uncertain. The CDR3 contains 15 residues. The ends were cut back, 2 bases at V and 1 base at J, with 11 bases in the middle. CDR1 and CDR2 from the germline V gene are SGHTA and FQGNSA. CDR3 protein: CASSLFGGTQETQYF. The CDR3 DNA reads TGTGCCAGCAGCTTATTTGGCGGAACCCAAGAGACCCAGTACTTC.

This clonotype was counted between two and nine times. The CDR3 here is CASSLTGAGSSGELFF. The CDR3 DNA reads as TGTGCCAGCAGCTTAACCGGTGCAGGGTCATCCGGGGAGCTGTTTTTT. V gene TRBV7-9 combines with J gene TRBJ2-2, with D possibly TRBD1 on 5 matching bases. V was cut by 2 bases and J by 6 bases, with 16 bases left in between. The V gene's germline CDR1 is SEHNR and CDR2 FQNEAQ (reference sequence). The CDR3 contains 16 residues. Using reference TRBV7-9 and TRBJ2-2 for the parts outside the CDR3, the full variable domain is DTGVSQNPRHKITKRGQNVTFRCDPISEHNRLYWYRQTLGQGPEFLTYFQNEAQLEKSRLLSDRFSAERPKGSFSTLEIQRTEQGDSAMYLCASSLTGAGSSGELFFGEGSRLTVL.

In this sample, this clonotype turned up once. A much larger clone lies a single base off, so this may be a read error. The chain employs TRBV10-3 and TRBJ1-2; 8 bases align to TRBD1. The CDR3 has 16 residues. Germline values: CDR1 ENHRY, CDR2 SYGVKD. The CDR3 spells CAISPGQVLANYGCTF. The CDR3 bases are TGTGCCATCAGCCCGGGACAGGTTTTAGCTAACTATGGCTGCACCTTC.

The rearrangement links TRBV7-9 to TRBJ2-7; D may be TRBD1 (6 bases). This CDR3 region has 15 residues. CDR1 SEHNR and CDR2 FQNEAQ come from the germline V gene (reference sequence). V lost 4 bases and J 4 bases, leaving 17 bases between the germline ends. DNA for the CDR3: TGTGCCAGCAGCTCCCGGGACCTCAGGGGTTACGAGCAGTACTTC. It yields the protein CASSSRDLRGYEQYF.

V usage is TRBV7-6 and J usage is TRBJ2-5; the match to TRBD2 covers 7 bases. The V gene's germline CDR1 is SGHVS and CDR2 FNYEAQ. The J segment lost 0 bases and the V segment lost 7 bases, leaving 11 bases of the junction unmatched. This CDR3 comprises 16 residues. The CDR3 loop reads CASNTGREFHQETQYF. CDR3 sequence (DNA): TGTGCCAGCAACACCGGGCGGGAGTTTCACCAAGAGACCCAGTACTTC.

The CDR3 sequence is CAIKDSGGTGELFF. Written as DNA, the CDR3 is TGTGCCATCAAGGATAGCGGGGGAACCGGGGAGCTGTTTTTT. The rearrangement links TRBV10-3 to TRBJ2-2; 9 nucleotides agree with TRBD2. With 7 bases clipped from V and 5 bases from J, the junction kept 5 bases outside the gene matches. The V gene's germline CDR1 is ENHRY and CDR2 SYGVKD. CDR3 length equals 14 residues.

The sample holds many counts of this clonotype. The chain is built from TRBV13 and TRBJ1-4, with D perhaps matching TRBD1 (5 bases). Trimming took 2 bases from V and 8 from J, leaving 12 bases between them. Germline CDR1 and CDR2: PRHDT and FYEKMQ (reference sequence). The CDR3 is made up of 14 amino acids. This CDR3 reads CASSLKGRDEKLFF. CDR3 DNA sequence: TGTGCCAGCAGCTTAAAGGGGAGGGACGAAAAACTGTTTTTT.

Ten or more counts support this clonotype. This chain uses TRBV10-3 with TRBJ1-5; 9 bases fit TRBD1. This CDR3 is 13 amino acids long. V lost 6 bases and J lost 5; bases outside the gene matches: 2. The germline CDR1 and CDR2 sequences are ENHRY and SYGVKD. The CDR3 nucleotides are TGTGCCATCAGCAGACAGGGGGATCAGCCCCAGCATTTT. Translated: CAISRQGDQPQHF.

This clonotype was recorded a few times. This chain links TRBV5-1 with TRBJ2-7, with 10 bases lining up with TRBD2. In germline, CDR1 is SGHRS, CDR2 YFSETQ. The CDR3 length is 14 residues. V gave up 0 bases and J gave up 6 bases; unmatched junction bases: 3. CDR3 in DNA: TGCGCCAGCAGCTTGGCCTTAGCGGGAGGCGAGCAGTACTTC. Residues: CASSLALAGGEQYF.

Worth noting for this clonotype: A read error may be the cause here, since a much bigger clone is one base away. This chain connects TRBV2 to TRBJ2-7; no firm D call. This CDR3 has 11 residues. Germline V CDR1 and CDR2: SNHLY, FYNNEI. CDR3 sequence reads: CASKGSYERYF. The CDR3 DNA reads TGTGCCAGCAAGGGCAGCTACGAGCGGTACTTC.

To note about this clonotype: A much larger clone is a single base away; this may be a read error. This chain links TRBV2 with TRBJ1-1; D uncertain. The V end lost 2 bases, the J end lost 1 base, and 5 bases lay between the germline ends. The CDR3 covers 13 residues. Looked up from germline, CDR1 is SNHLY and CDR2 is FYNNEI. In DNA form, the CDR3 reads TGTGCCAGCAGTGAACAGGAGAACACTGAAGCTTTCTTT. Encoded protein: CASSEQENTEAFF.

This clonotype appeared a few times. The V call is TRBV7-2, the J call TRBJ1-2; TRBD1 is a possible D gene (5 bases). Germline-derived CDR1 and CDR2 are SGHTA and FQGNSA. V lost 5 bases to trimming and J lost 4 bases, with 20 bases between them. The CDR3 loop spans 16 amino acids. DNA of the CDR3: TGTGCCAGCAGCCCGCCAGGCTCCGGGGCTCTCTATGGCTACACCTTC. It encodes CASSPPGSGALYGYTF.

The chain is built from TRBV15 and TRBJ1-6; D is unresolved. CDR3 length: 15 residues. The ends were cut back, 0 bases at V and 7 bases at J, with 10 bases in the middle. Germline lookup yields CDR1 LNHNV and CDR2 YYDKDF (reference sequence). The CDR3 DNA reads TGTGCCACCAGCAGAGAAGGCCTACCCAATTCACCCCTCCACTTT. Translation: CATSREGLPNSPLHF.

The rearrangement uses TRBV7-2 and TRBJ1-1; D may be TRBD1 (5 bases). V lost 5 bases and J lost 0, with 16 bases in between. CDR3 length: 16 amino acids. From germline, CDR1 is SGHTA and CDR2 FQGNSA. The CDR3 is CASSQELTALNTEAFF. The CDR3 nucleotides are TGTGCCAGCAGCCAAGAATTGACAGCCTTGAACACTGAAGCTTTCTTT.

This clonotype was detected only a few times. The gene calls are TRBV9 and TRBJ1-2; no definite D call. The CDR3 contains 14 residues. V lost 3 bases to trimming and J lost 6 bases, with 15 bases between them. The germline gives CDR1 SGDLS, CDR2 YYNGEE. The CDR3: CASSAPFVQNGYTF. The CDR3 nucleotides are TGTGCCAGCAGCGCCCCGTTTGTTCAAAATGGCTACACCTTC.

This clonotype came up a few times. The chain carries TRBV28 and TRBJ1-1; perhaps TRBD1 as D (5 bases). V was pared by 7 bases and J by 1 base, with 10 bases between. Germline loops: CDR1 MDHEN, CDR2 SYDVKM. This CDR3 has 13 amino acids. CDR3 nucleotide sequence: TGTGCCAGCATCATAGGGACGAACACTGAAGCTTTCTTT. The encoded protein is CASIIGTNTEAFF.

Comments on this clonotype: The junction departs from germline at one end; a sequencing error may be responsible. The gene calls are TRBV7-9 and TRBJ2-2, with D possibly matching TRBD2 (5 bases). The CDR3 covers 14 residues. Germline-derived CDR1 and CDR2 are SEHNR and FQNEAQ (reference sequence). CDR3 nucleotides: TGTGCCAGCAACCCCAGCCGGGTCACCGGGAAGCTGTTTTTT. It codes for CASNPSRVTGKLFF.

The V gene is TRBV5-8, the J gene TRBJ1-2; D remains ambiguous. V was shortened by 1 base and J by 0 bases, with 10 bases between the two germline ends. CDR3 size: 15 residues. Germline-derived CDR1 and CDR2 are SGHTS and YDEGEE. In nucleotides, the CDR3 is TGTGCCAGCAGCTTGTTCGCGAAACCTAACTATGGCTACACCTTC. Translating gives CASSLFAKPNYGYTF.

This clonotype was seen at least ten times. V is TRBV7-9 and J is TRBJ2-2; D not resolved. The V and J ends lost 1 base and 12 bases respectively, with 12 bases between them. Germline-derived CDR1 and CDR2 are SEHNR and FQNEAQ (reference sequence). The CDR3 consists of 13 residues. The CDR3 sequence: CASSLGTASQLFF. CDR3 nucleotides: TGTGCCAGCAGCTTAGGCACTGCGTCCCAGCTGTTTTTT.

Points on this clonotype: Given a much more abundant clone one base away, this may be a read error. This CDR3 fails to terminate in the conserved phenylalanine or tryptophan, so it likely reflects a read error. This chain links TRBV29-1 with TRBJ2-7, with 12 bases that match TRBD2. The V gene end was trimmed by 4 bases and the J gene end by 4 bases; junction bases not matched to a gene: 5. The CDR3 totals 14 residues. Germline loops: CDR1 SQVTM, CDR2 ANQGSEA. DNA for the CDR3: TGCAGCGTTGGACTAGCGGGAGCGAGTTACGAGCAGTACCTC. Amino acid sequence: CSVGLAGASYEQYL.

This chain uses TRBV7-9 with TRBJ2-7; no clear D gene. Germline CDR1 SEHNR, CDR2 FQNEAQ (reference sequence). V lost 6 bases, J lost 2 bases, and 8 bases lay in between. The CDR3 runs 12 residues. This CDR3 is CASRSATYEQYF. The CDR3 coding sequence is TGTGCCAGCAGGTCAGCAACCTACGAGCAGTACTTC.

On this clonotype itself: This may come from a read error, since a much larger clone is one base off. The conserved phenylalanine or tryptophan normally closing the CDR3 is absent here, so this likely arose from a read error. V and J are TRBV24-1 and TRBJ2-5; no reliable D call. V was clipped by 0 bases and J by 4 bases, with 11 bases between them. The CDR3 is 15 residues long. The germline CDR1 and CDR2 sequences are KGHDR and SFDVKD. The CDR3 protein is CATSDLKGGSETQYL. In DNA form, the CDR3 reads TGTGCCACCAGTGATTTGAAGGGTGGCTCAGAGACCCAGTACCTC.

The table lists this clonotype with many counts. This chain joins TRBV29-1 and TRBJ1-2; D unclear. Germline CDR1 is SQVTM and CDR2 is ANQGSEA. Trimming took off 0 bases at V and 5 bases at J, with 7 bases between the two ends. The CDR3 runs 12 residues. Here the CDR3 reads CSVEEAVYGYTF. CDR3 DNA sequence: TGCAGCGTTGAAGAGGCAGTGTATGGCTACACCTTC.

The sample holds many counts of this clonotype. The J gene is TRBJ1-1, the V gene TRBV29-1, with no clear D. Germline values: CDR1 SQVTM, CDR2 ANQGSEA. CDR3 length: 14 residues. The germline V and J ends were trimmed by 3 bases and 5 bases, with 16 bases remaining between them. This CDR3 is CSVEKRGRGTEAFF. The CDR3 DNA is TGCAGCGTTGAGAAGCGCGGGAGAGGGACTGAAGCTTTCTTT.

The gene calls are TRBV6-5 and TRBJ2-7; possible D gene TRBD1, 6 bases. From germline, CDR1 is MNHEY and CDR2 SVGAGI. V gave up 6 bases and J gave up 1 base, with 13 bases separating them. The CDR3 sequence is 14 residues long. The CDR3 sequence is CASSSGTLSYEQYF. CDR3 nucleotide sequence: TGTGCCAGCAGCTCCGGGACACTGTCCTACGAGCAGTACTTC.

This sequence joins TRBV7-2 and TRBJ1-6, with TRBD1 identical over 10 bases. The V segment lost 6 bases and the J segment 0 bases; nucleotides outside the gene matches: 8. This CDR3 spans 18 amino acids. CDR1 is SGHTA, CDR2 FQGNSA, per germline. The CDR3 DNA follows: TGTGCCAGCAGTGAATTCCGGACAGGGGGCTCCTATAATTCACCCCTCCACTTT. It encodes CASSEFRTGGSYNSPLHF.

The gene calls are TRBV5-1 and TRBJ2-2, with D tentatively TRBD2 (6 bases). This CDR3 spans 16 amino acids. With 1 base removed from V and 4 bases from J, the gap between germline ends came to 14 bases. Per the germline V gene, CDR1 is SGHRS and CDR2 is YFSETQ. The CDR3 DNA sequence: TGCGCCAGCAGCTTGCAGCGGGTATCTAGCACCGGGGAGCTGTTTTTT. Translated, it gives CASSLQRVSSTGELFF.

This clonotype showed up many times. CDR3 coding DNA: TGTGCCAGCAGCTTAGCATCGATAGGGTCCGGTGGCTACACCTTC. This translates into CASSLASIGSGGYTF. This rearrangement joins TRBV7-9 to TRBJ1-2, with no clear D. In germline, CDR1 is SEHNR, CDR2 FQNEAQ (reference sequence). The V and J ends lost 0 bases and 7 bases respectively, with 15 bases between them. The CDR3 consists of 15 residues.

Concerning this clonotype: The junction differs from germline at one of its ends, possibly a read error. The chain links TRBV29-1 to TRBJ1-1; D gene unclear. This CDR3 has 9 amino acids. The germline V gene encodes CDR1 SQVTM and CDR2 ANQGSEA. As DNA, the CDR3 is TGCAGCTACAACAGTGAAGCTTTCTTT. This sequence encodes CSYNSEAFF.